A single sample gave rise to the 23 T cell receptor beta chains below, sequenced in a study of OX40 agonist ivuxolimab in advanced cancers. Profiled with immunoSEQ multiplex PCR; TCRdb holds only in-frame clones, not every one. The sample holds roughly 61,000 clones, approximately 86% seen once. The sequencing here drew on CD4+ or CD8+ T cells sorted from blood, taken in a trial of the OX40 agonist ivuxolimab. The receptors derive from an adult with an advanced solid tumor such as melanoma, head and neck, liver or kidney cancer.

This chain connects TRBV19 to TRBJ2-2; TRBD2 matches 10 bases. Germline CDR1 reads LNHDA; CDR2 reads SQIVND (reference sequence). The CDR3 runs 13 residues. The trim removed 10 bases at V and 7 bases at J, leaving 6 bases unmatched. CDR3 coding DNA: TGTGCCACTAGCGGGAGTCGTGGCGGGGAGCTGTTTTTT. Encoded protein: CATSGSRGGELFF. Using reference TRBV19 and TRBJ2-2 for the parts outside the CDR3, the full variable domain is DGGITQSPKYLFRKEGQNVTLSCEQNLNHDAMYWYRQDPGQGLRLIYYSQIVNDFQKGDIAEGYSVSREKKESFPLTVTSAQKNPTAFYLCATSGSRGGELFFGEGSRLTVL.

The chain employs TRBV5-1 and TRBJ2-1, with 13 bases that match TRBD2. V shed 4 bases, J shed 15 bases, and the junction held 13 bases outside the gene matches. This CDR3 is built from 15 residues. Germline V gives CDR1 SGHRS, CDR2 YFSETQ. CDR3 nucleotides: TGCGCCAGCAGCCTACGTCCCGGGACTAGCGGGATGACGTTCTTC. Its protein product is CASSLRPGTSGMTFF.

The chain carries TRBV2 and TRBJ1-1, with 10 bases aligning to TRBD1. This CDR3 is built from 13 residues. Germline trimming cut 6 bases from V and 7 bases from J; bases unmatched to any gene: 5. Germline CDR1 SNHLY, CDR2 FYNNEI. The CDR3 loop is CASRGTGVVEAFF. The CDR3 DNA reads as TGTGCCAGCAGAGGGACAGGGGTCGTTGAAGCTTTCTTT.

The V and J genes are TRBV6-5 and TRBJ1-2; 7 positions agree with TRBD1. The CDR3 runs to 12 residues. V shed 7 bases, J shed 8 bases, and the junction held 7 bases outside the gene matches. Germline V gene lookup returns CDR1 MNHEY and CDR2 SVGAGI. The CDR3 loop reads CASIRQGGGYTF. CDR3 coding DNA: TGTGCCAGCATTCGACAGGGAGGAGGCTACACCTTC.

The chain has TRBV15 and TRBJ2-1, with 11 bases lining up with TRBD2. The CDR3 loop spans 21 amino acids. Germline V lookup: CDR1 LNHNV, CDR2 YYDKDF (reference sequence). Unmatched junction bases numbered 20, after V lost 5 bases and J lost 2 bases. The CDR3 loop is CATSPMGGALSGRATYNEQFF. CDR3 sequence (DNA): TGTGCCACCAGCCCCATGGGGGGGGCTCTTAGCGGGAGGGCCACCTACAATGAGCAGTTCTTC.

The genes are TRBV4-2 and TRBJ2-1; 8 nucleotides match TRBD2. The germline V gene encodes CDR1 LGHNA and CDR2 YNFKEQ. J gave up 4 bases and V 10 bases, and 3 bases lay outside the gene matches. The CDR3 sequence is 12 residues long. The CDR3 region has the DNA TGTGCCACGGGAGGGGGGTACAATGAGCAGTTCTTC. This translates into CATGGGYNEQFF.

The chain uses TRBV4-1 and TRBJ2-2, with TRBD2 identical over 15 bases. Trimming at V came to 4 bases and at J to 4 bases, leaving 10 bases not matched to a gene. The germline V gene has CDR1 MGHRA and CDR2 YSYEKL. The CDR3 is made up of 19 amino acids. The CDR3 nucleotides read TGCGCCAGCAGCCGGCGGGGACTAGCGGGAGGCCCAAGCACCGGGGAGCTGTTTTTT. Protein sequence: CASSRRGLAGGPSTGELFF.

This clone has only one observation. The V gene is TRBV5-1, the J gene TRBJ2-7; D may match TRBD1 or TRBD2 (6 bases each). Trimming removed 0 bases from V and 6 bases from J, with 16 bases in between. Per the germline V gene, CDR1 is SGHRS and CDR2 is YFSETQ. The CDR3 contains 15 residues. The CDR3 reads CASSLARGATAEQYF. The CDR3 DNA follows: TGCGCCAGCAGCTTGGCAAGGGGGGCGACTGCCGAGCAGTACTTC.

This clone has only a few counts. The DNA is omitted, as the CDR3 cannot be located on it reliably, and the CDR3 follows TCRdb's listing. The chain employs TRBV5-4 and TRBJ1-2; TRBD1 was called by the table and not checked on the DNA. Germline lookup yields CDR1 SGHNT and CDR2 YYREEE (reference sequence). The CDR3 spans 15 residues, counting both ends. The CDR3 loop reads CASSFGPGAAYGYTF.

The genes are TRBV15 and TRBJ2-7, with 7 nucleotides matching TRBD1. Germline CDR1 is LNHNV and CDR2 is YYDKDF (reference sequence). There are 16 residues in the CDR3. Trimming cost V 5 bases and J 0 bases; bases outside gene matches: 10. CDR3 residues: CATSSWGRGSSYEQYF. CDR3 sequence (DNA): TGTGCCACCAGCTCCTGGGGCAGGGGGAGCTCCTACGAGCAGTACTTC. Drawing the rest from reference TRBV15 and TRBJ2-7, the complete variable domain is DAMVIQNPRYQVTQFGKPVTLSCSQTLNHNVMYWYQQKSSQAPKLLFHYYDKDFNNEADTPDNFQSRRPNTSFCFLDIRSPGLGDTAMYLCATSSWGRGSSYEQYFGPGTRLTVT.

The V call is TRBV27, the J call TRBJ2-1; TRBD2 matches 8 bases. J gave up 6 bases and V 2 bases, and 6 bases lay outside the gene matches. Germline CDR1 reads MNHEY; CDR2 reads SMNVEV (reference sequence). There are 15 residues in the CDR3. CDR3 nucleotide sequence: TGTGCCAGCAGTTTACGGGGGGGGGCTATCAATGAGCAGTTCTTC. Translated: CASSLRGGAINEQFF.

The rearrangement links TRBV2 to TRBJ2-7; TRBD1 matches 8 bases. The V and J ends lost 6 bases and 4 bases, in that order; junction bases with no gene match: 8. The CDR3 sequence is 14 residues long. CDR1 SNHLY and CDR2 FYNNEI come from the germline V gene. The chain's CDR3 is CASSGRGRGYEQYF. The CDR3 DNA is TGTGCCAGCAGCGGCAGGGGGCGCGGTTACGAGCAGTACTTC.

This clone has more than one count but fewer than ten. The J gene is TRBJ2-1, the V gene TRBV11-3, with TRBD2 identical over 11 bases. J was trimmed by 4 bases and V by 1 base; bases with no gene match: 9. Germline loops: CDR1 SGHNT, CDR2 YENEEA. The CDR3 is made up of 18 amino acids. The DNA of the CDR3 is TGTGCCAGCAGCTTAGGCGTACCGGGACTAGCGGAATACAATGAGCAGTTCTTC. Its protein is CASSLGVPGLAEYNEQFF.

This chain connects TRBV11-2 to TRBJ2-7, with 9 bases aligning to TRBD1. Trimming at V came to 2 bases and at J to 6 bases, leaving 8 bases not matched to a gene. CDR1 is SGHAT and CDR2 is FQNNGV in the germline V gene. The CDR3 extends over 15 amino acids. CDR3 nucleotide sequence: TGTGCCAGCAGCTTAACCCACAGGGGGCTGGGCGAGCAGTACTTC. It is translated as CASSLTHRGLGEQYF.

The CDR3 sequence: CASSPGQPPPHEQYF. DNA of the CDR3: TGCGCCAGCAGCCCGGGACAGCCCCCGCCCCACGAGCAGTACTTC. The chain employs TRBV5-1 and TRBJ2-7; TRBD1 matches at 7 bases. Germline CDR1 reads SGHRS; CDR2 reads YFSETQ. The CDR3 sequence is 15 residues long. Germline trimming cut 4 bases from V and 5 bases from J; bases unmatched to any gene: 12.

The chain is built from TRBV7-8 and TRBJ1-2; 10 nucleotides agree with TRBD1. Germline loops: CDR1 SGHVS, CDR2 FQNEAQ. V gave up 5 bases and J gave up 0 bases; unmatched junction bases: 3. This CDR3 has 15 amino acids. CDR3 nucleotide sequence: TGTGCCAGCAGCCCCGGGACAGGGGCTAACTATGGCTACACCTTC. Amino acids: CASSPGTGANYGYTF.

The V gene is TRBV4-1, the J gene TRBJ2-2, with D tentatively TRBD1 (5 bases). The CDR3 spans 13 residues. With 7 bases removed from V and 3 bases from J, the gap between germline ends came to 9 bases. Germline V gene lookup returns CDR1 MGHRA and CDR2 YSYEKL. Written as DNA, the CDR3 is TGCGCCAGCAACGACAGATACACCGGGGAGCTGTTTTTT. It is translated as CASNDRYTGELFF.

CDR3 bases: TGTGCCAGCAGCGCATCAGGGGGCGTCCAGTACTTC. The encoded protein is CASSASGGVQYF. This chain links TRBV11-2 with TRBJ2-5; 8 positions agree with TRBD1. V lost 5 bases to trimming and J lost 10 bases; unmatched junction nucleotides: 6. This CDR3 has 12 amino acids. From germline, CDR1 is SGHAT and CDR2 FQNNGV.

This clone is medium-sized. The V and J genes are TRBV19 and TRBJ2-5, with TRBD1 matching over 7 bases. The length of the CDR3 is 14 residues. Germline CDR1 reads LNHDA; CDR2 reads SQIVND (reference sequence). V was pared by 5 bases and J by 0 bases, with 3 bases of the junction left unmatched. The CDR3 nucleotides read TGTGCCAGTAGTCCGGACAGGAACCAAGAGACCCAGTACTTC. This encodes CASSPDRNQETQYF. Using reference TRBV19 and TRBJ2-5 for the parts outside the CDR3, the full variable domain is DGGITQSPKYLFRKEGQNVTLSCEQNLNHDAMYWYRQDPGQGLRLIYYSQIVNDFQKGDIAEGYSVSREKKESFPLTVTSAQKNPTAFYLCASSPDRNQETQYFGPGTRLLVL.

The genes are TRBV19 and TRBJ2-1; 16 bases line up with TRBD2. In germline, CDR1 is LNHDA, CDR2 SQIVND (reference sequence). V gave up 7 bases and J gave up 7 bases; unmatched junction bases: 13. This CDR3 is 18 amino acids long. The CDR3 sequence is CASTSIPGLAGGRNEQFF. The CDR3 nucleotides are TGTGCCAGTACCTCCATCCCGGGACTAGCGGGAGGGAGAAATGAGCAGTTCTTC.

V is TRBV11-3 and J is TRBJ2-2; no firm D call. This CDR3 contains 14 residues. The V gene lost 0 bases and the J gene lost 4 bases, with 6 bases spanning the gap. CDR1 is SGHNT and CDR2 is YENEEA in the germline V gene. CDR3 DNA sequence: TGTGCCAGCAGCTTAGATCATGGCACCGGGGAGCTGTTTTTT. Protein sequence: CASSLDHGTGELFF. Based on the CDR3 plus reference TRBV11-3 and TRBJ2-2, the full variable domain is EAGVVQSPRYKIIEKKQPVAFWCNPISGHNTLYWYLQNLGQGPELLIRYENEEAVDDSQLPKDRFSAERLKGVDSTLKIQPAELGDSAVYLCASSLDHGTGELFFGEGSRLTVL.

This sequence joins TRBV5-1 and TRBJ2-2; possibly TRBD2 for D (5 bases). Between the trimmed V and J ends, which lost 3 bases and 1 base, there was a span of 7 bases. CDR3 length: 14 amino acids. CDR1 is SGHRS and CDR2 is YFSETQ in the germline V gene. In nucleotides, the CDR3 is TGCGCCAGCAGCTCGGACTTGAACACCGGGGAGCTGTTTTTT. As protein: CASSSDLNTGELFF.

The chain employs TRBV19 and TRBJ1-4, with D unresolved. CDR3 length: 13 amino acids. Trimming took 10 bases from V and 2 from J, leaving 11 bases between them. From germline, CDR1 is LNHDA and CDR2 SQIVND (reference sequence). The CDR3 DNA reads TGTGCCACCCAAAGACGGACTAATGAAAAACTGTTTTTT. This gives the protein CATQRRTNEKLFF.